The T cell receptor (beta chain) under discussion was sequenced for a study of cytomegalovirus exposure and HLA in healthy donors. About the study: Findings of an earlier analysis included under 140 million unique TCR beta sequences from roughly 190 million T cells. Broader study findings: In all likelihood, a cluster of highly shared sequence variants was a sequencing artifact. The study flagged approximately 180 TCR beta chains as cytomegalovirus-associated. Later on, an analysis found that several of the most significant clusters appeared to be linked to common viral pathogens, which included parvovirus B19.

In regard to this clone: Antigen unknown.

V lost 4 bases and J lost 14, with 18 bases in between. CDR1 LNHDA and CDR2 SQIVND come from the germline V gene (reference sequence). The CDR3 loop spans 13 amino acids. Both 60 Vbeta primers and 13 Jbeta primers went into the PCR. Profiling relied on immunoSEQ multiplex PCR, and the TCRdb table lists in-frame clones only, not all of them. Its clone listing holds about 150,000 clones. Sequenced material: PBMCs. This receptor was taken from a woman aged 50 to 65 in good health and CMV-seronegative. The V and J genes are TRBV19 and TRBJ2-1; tentatively, D is TRBD1 (6 bases). CDR3 region: CASSTNNGQQEFF. CDR3 bases: TGTGCCAGTAGTACAAACAACGGACAGCAGGAGTTCTTC.